What follows is one TCR beta chain and its context. Its antigen is undetermined. J lost 0 bases, V lost 2 bases, and 9 bases had no gene match. The CDR3 runs 18 residues. In germline, CDR1 is SGHRS, CDR2 YFSETQ. This entry is derived from a study of cytomegalovirus exposure and HLA in healthy donors. PCR primers comprised 60 Vbeta and 13 Jbeta primers. Repertoires were generated with immunoSEQ multiplex PCR, while TCRdb's copy carries only in-frame clones and drops some. The table lists approximately 100,000 clones. Study outcomes and limitations: In a later analysis, an Asian-associated ancestry cluster reportedly showed fewer N-insertions than the roughly 690-donor mean. The authors listed some 160 TCR beta chains as cytomegalovirus-associated. Diagnosis of cytomegalovirus status made by the classifier reportedly showed high specificity and sensitivity. An observed cluster of highly shared sequence variants was recorded as a likely sequencing artifact.

The specimen was PBMCs. The V call is TRBV5-1, the J call TRBJ1-3; TRBD1 agrees at 9 bases. This sequence was found in a man aged 35 to 55 in good health and CMV-seronegative. The CDR3 coding sequence is TGCGCCAGCAGCTTCCAAACAGGGGGCACAAGCTCTGGAAACACCATATATTTT. Amino acid sequence: CASSFQTGGTSSGNTIYF.